What follows are 16 T cell receptor beta chains derived from one specimen sequenced in a study of OX40 agonist ivuxolimab in advanced cancers. Profiled with immunoSEQ multiplex PCR; TCRdb holds only in-frame clones, not every one. Of approximately 75,000 clones in the sample, about 78% were seen once. Sequencing was performed on CD4+ or CD8+ T cells sorted from blood, taken in a trial of the OX40 agonist ivuxolimab. The receptors stem from an adult with an advanced solid tumor such as melanoma, head and neck, liver or kidney cancer.

This clone has only a few counts. This sequence joins TRBV30 and TRBJ2-7; D might be TRBD1 (6 bases). Germline V gives CDR1 GTSNPN, CDR2 SVGIG (reference sequence). This CDR3 contains 16 residues. Trimming left V 2 bases short and J 2 bases short, with 19 bases between. CDR3 in amino acids: CAWSPHLLAGAYEQYF. DNA of the CDR3: TGTGCCTGGAGTCCCCACCTCTTGGCAGGGGCCTACGAGCAGTACTTC.

The V and J genes are TRBV6-5 and TRBJ1-2; the D is unclear. The CDR3 has 14 amino acids. Germline CDR1 MNHEY, CDR2 SVGAGI. The V end lost 5 bases, the J end lost 6 bases, and 16 bases lay between the germline ends. DNA of the CDR3: TGTGCCAGCAGTGGATTCGGCCTGACGGATGGCTACACCTTC. Translating it yields CASSGFGLTDGYTF.

The chain couples TRBV6-4 to TRBJ2-2; D not certain. CDR3 length equals 14 residues. V was pared by 7 bases and J by 8 bases, with 17 bases between. Germline CDR1 and CDR2: MRHNA and SNTAGT. CDR3 in amino acids: CASKSNSNRGELFF. CDR3 DNA: TGTGCCAGCAAGTCTAATAGCAACCGAGGGGAGCTGTTTTTT.

In its sample, this clone was seen a few times. CDR3 nucleotides: TGTGCCAGCAGCGTAGGAAGGATCTACAATGAGCAGTTCTTC. It yields the protein CASSVGRIYNEQFF. This chain links TRBV9 with TRBJ2-1, with no clear D. Trimming cost V 0 bases and J 3 bases, with 7 bases left between them. The CDR3 is 14 amino acids. CDR1 and CDR2 (germline): SGDLS, YYNGEE.

The count of this clone is one. This chain joins TRBV7-2 and TRBJ2-6, with D possibly matching TRBD1 (5 bases). V lost 5 bases and J lost 7, with 18 bases in between. Germline values: CDR1 SGHTA, CDR2 FQGNSA. The CDR3 consists of 16 residues. In DNA, the CDR3 is TGTGCCAGCAGCAACCAGGGTGCCCTGGGAGCCAACGTCCTGACTTTC. Translated: CASSNQGALGANVLTF.

The chain links TRBV13 to TRBJ2-7, with D uncertain. This CDR3 is built from 14 residues. Germline V gene sequence: CDR1 PRHDT, CDR2 FYEKMQ (reference sequence). Trimming left V 0 bases short and J 0 bases short, with 6 bases between. This CDR3 reads CASSLGSPSYEQYF. CDR3 bases: TGTGCCAGCAGCTTAGGGTCTCCCTCCTACGAGCAGTACTTC.

V is TRBV6-5 and J is TRBJ1-2; the match to TRBD1 covers 7 bases. The germline CDR1 and CDR2 sequences are MNHEY and SVGAGI. J gave up 7 bases and V 0 bases, and 11 bases lay outside the gene matches. The CDR3 length is 16 residues. The DNA for the CDR3 is TGTGCCAGCAGTTACTCCCCGGGACAGAGGAAGGGTGGCTACACCTTC. Translated: CASSYSPGQRKGGYTF.

The chain joins TRBV7-2 to TRBJ1-1; no clear D gene. The CDR3 loop spans 15 amino acids. The V gene's germline CDR1 is SGHTA and CDR2 FQGNSA. The V end lost 0 bases, the J end lost 2 bases, and 10 bases lay between the germline ends. As DNA, the CDR3 is TGTGCCAGCAGCTTAGCGGTGTCCCTAAACACTGAAGCTTTCTTT. Protein: CASSLAVSLNTEAFF.

The gene calls are TRBV11-2 and TRBJ1-4; perhaps TRBD1 as D (5 bases). V shed 1 base and J shed 8 bases, with 14 bases lying between them. CDR1 is SGHAT and CDR2 is FQNNGV in the germline V gene. This CDR3 spans 15 amino acids. DNA for the CDR3: TGTGCCAGCAGCTTAGGCCCCGGGACGCGAGAAAAACTGTTTTTT. Translated: CASSLGPGTREKLFF.

This sequence joins TRBV25-1 and TRBJ1-1, with D tentatively TRBD1 (5 bases). The germline gives CDR1 MGHDK, CDR2 SYGVNS. The CDR3 totals 12 residues. With 2 bases removed from V and 4 bases from J, the gap between germline ends came to 5 bases. The DNA of the CDR3 is TGTGCCAGCAGTGAAGGGGGCACTGAAGCTTTCTTT. Encoded protein: CASSEGGTEAFF.

This clone was recorded once. The chain uses TRBV19 and TRBJ2-1, with D maybe TRBD1 (6 bases). Trimming took 6 bases from V and 3 from J, leaving 12 bases between them. Germline loops: CDR1 LNHDA, CDR2 SQIVND (reference sequence). The CDR3 spans 14 residues. The CDR3 bases are TGTGCCAGTAGGACAGGAGTAGGCTACAATGAGCAGTTCTTC. This translates into CASRTGVGYNEQFF.

The chain couples TRBV4-2 to TRBJ2-7; the D is unclear. The CDR3 is made up of 16 amino acids. Germline V lookup: CDR1 LGHNA, CDR2 YNFKEQ. Trimming cost V 4 bases and J 3 bases, with 19 bases left between them. The DNA of the CDR3 is TGTGCCAGCAGCCTAAAGGCACAGACCCCGAGCTACGAGCAGTACTTC. Its translation: CASSLKAQTPSYEQYF.

This clone was seen more than once but under ten times. The chain combines TRBV9 with TRBJ1-1; tentatively, D is TRBD1 (6 bases). The CDR3 consists of 17 residues. V lost 4 bases and J lost 0, with 19 bases in between. The germline gives CDR1 SGDLS, CDR2 YYNGEE. This CDR3 is CASSPGRGNHMNTEAFF. CDR3 DNA sequence: TGTGCCAGCAGCCCAGGGAGGGGGAACCACATGAACACTGAAGCTTTCTTT.

This chain uses TRBV6-6 with TRBJ2-7; TRBD2 matches 7 bases. The CDR3 runs 14 residues. Germline lookup yields CDR1 MNHNY and CDR2 SVGAGI (reference sequence). Germline trimming cut 6 bases from V and 6 bases from J; bases unmatched to any gene: 11. In DNA, the CDR3 is TGTGCCAGCAGCCCTGGGGGGGTCCTCGCCGAGCAGTACTTC. Its protein product is CASSPGGVLAEQYF.

The gene calls are TRBV6-5 and TRBJ2-7, with unresolved D. The V and J ends lost 4 bases and 3 bases respectively, with 4 bases between them. The CDR3 has 11 amino acids. Looked up from germline, CDR1 is MNHEY and CDR2 is SVGAGI. CDR3: CASSSYYEQYF. Here the CDR3 DNA reads TGTGCCAGCAGTTCTTACTACGAGCAGTACTTC.

This chain uses TRBV6-1 with TRBJ2-1, with 11 bases matching TRBD1. CDR1 and CDR2 from the germline V gene are MNHNS and SASEGT. The CDR3 length is 15 residues. After removal of 5 bases from V and 9 bases from J, the junction contained 9 bases not matched to a gene. The CDR3: CASSFRTGGVSEQFF. In nucleotides, the CDR3 is TGTGCCAGCAGTTTTCGGACAGGGGGCGTTAGTGAGCAGTTCTTC.